The sequence of this T cell receptor beta chain was determined in a study of monozygotic twins with inflammatory bowel disease. Study-wide findings and caveats: The results supported no single strong signal or clonotype associated with IBD. Researchers report that IBD patients shared fewer clonotypes with others than healthy twins, especially amid disease activity.

CDR1 and CDR2 (germline): LGHNA, YSLEER. CDR3 length: 17 residues. Whole blood that had not undergone T cell sorting provided the isolated total RNA. Investigators made cDNA in eight separate reactions per sample. TCRdb reanalyzed the 5' RACE reads and collapses them to one entry per CDR3 protein, without DNA. The ten most abundant clones cover 5.6% of a sample with fewer than 400,000 distinct CDR3 sequences. With regard to this clonotype: Its specificity is unknown.

Sequences were obtained from blood. The chain employs TRBV4-3 and TRBJ2-7. This TCR was recovered from a human donor with ulcerative colitis or Crohn's disease, or a healthy co-twin of an affected twin (not recorded which). This chain's CDR3 is CASSPWVLKGIAYEQYF.